Each of the 21 T cell receptor beta chains below was sequenced from the same sample in a study of blood T cell repertoires in COVID-19. Using immunoSEQ multiplex PCR, the repertoire was profiled, and TCRdb retains in-frame clones only, with some absent. The profile shows a few hundred thousand clones, approximately 84% of them singletons. The sample was PBMCs or T cells enriched from blood (not recorded which). The origin of the receptors is a woman aged 25-40 years who had recovered from COVID-19.

The chain is built from TRBV4-1 and TRBJ2-2; TRBD2 matches at 7 bases. The CDR3 length is 14 residues. CDR1 MGHRA and CDR2 YSYEKL come from the germline V gene. Trimming took 2 bases from V and 3 from J; bases not matched to a gene: 0. The CDR3 reads CASSQTSDTGELFF. Written as DNA, the CDR3 is TGCGCCAGCAGCCAAACTAGCGACACCGGGGAGCTGTTTTTT.

The rearrangement uses TRBV29-1 and TRBJ1-1; unclear D gene. V lost 8 bases to trimming and J lost 5 bases, with 12 bases between them. Germline values: CDR1 SQVTM, CDR2 ANQGSEA. The CDR3 extends over 11 amino acids. CDR3 sequence reads: CSPYEVTEAFF. The CDR3 DNA reads as TGCAGCCCATACGAGGTGACTGAAGCTTTCTTT.

The rearrangement links TRBV15 to TRBJ1-1; maybe TRBD1 (5 bases). V was trimmed by 3 bases and J by 11 bases, leaving 19 bases between them. Per germline, CDR1 LNHNV and CDR2 YYDKDF (reference sequence). The CDR3 contains 14 residues. For the CDR3, the DNA is TGTGCCACCAGCAGTGAGACAGAAAGTTTTCTCGCTTTCTTT. Translation gives CATSSETESFLAFF.

This clone was seen a single time. The rearrangement uses TRBV6-5 and TRBJ1-6; the match to TRBD1 covers 7 bases. CDR1 MNHEY and CDR2 SVGAGI come from the germline V gene. There are 14 residues in the CDR3. The J segment lost 9 bases and the V segment lost 6 bases, leaving 8 bases of the junction unmatched. CDR3 coding DNA: TGTGCCAGCAGACAGGGGTTGTCGGGTTCACCCCTCCACTTT. It is translated as CASRQGLSGSPLHF.

The chain is built from TRBV7-6 and TRBJ1-1; D gene ambiguous. V lost 5 bases and J 6 bases, leaving 13 bases between the germline ends. The CDR3 has 13 residues. Germline V gene data show CDR1 as SGHVS and CDR2 as FNYEAQ. The CDR3 loop reads CASSQDRFAEAFF. In DNA, the CDR3 is TGTGCCAGCAGCCAAGATCGGTTCGCTGAAGCTTTCTTT.

This sequence joins TRBV11-2 and TRBJ2-3; D ambiguous. This CDR3 has 13 residues. Trimming stripped 3 bases from V and 0 bases from J, with 4 bases between. Germline V gene data show CDR1 as SGHAT and CDR2 as FQNNGV. The CDR3 protein is CASSFGSTDTQYF. The DNA for the CDR3 is TGTGCCAGCAGCTTCGGGAGCACAGATACGCAGTATTTT.

The CDR3 bases are TGTGCCAGCAGCCTGGACAGGGGAAACTACGAGCAGTACTTC. Encoded protein: CASSLDRGNYEQYF. The chain couples TRBV7-2 to TRBJ2-7; TRBD1 matches at 9 bases. Unmatched junction bases numbered 5, after V lost 5 bases and J lost 3 bases. This CDR3 has 14 residues. Germline-derived CDR1 and CDR2 are SGHTA and FQGNSA.

The J gene is TRBJ2-1, the V gene TRBV2; 12 bases match TRBD2. V lost 6 bases to trimming and J lost 5 bases; unmatched junction nucleotides: 8. This CDR3 has 16 residues. The germline V gene encodes CDR1 SNHLY and CDR2 FYNNEI. In DNA, the CDR3 is TGTGCCAGCAGGACTAGCGGGAGAGGTATCGACAATGAGCAGTTCTTC. It specifies CASRTSGRGIDNEQFF.

This chain connects TRBV10-2 to TRBJ1-2, with D uncertain. CDR3 length: 15 amino acids. Germline CDR1 is WSHSY and CDR2 is SAAADI. V lost 7 bases, J lost 3 bases, and 18 bases lay in between. The CDR3 sequence: CASTTTDGGDYGYTF. The CDR3 coding sequence is TGCGCCAGCACCACCACGGACGGAGGAGACTATGGCTACACCTTC.

The chain couples TRBV19 to TRBJ2-2; TRBD2 aligns across 7 bases. The V segment lost 3 bases and the J segment 7 bases; nucleotides outside the gene matches: 8. The CDR3 is 15 amino acids. CDR1 LNHDA and CDR2 SQIVND come from the germline V gene (reference sequence). The chain's CDR3 is CASSIRGERIGELFF. The CDR3 DNA reads as TGTGCCAGTAGTATTCGGGGGGAGAGGATCGGGGAGCTGTTTTTT.

This chain links TRBV28 with TRBJ1-6; possibly TRBD1 for D (6 bases). The CDR3 length is 14 residues. The V gene's germline CDR1 is MDHEN and CDR2 SYDVKM. This chain's CDR3 is CAGGGRSYNSPLHF. The CDR3 coding sequence is TGTGCGGGGGGGGGCCGCTCCTATAATTCACCCCTCCACTTT.

The chain joins TRBV7-9 to TRBJ2-1; 12 bases are shared with TRBD2. The V and J ends lost 3 bases and 4 bases, in that order; junction bases with no gene match: 1. The CDR3 totals 15 residues. From germline, CDR1 is SEHNR and CDR2 FQNEAQ (reference sequence). CDR3 residues: CASSFGTSGYNEQFF. As DNA, the CDR3 is TGTGCCAGCAGCTTCGGGACTAGCGGGTACAATGAGCAGTTCTTC.

The rearrangement uses TRBV5-6 and TRBJ1-2; D gene ambiguous. Germline lookup yields CDR1 SGHDT and CDR2 YYEEEE. Trimming removed 0 bases at V and 5 bases at J, with 14 bases between. The CDR3 covers 15 residues. The CDR3 region is CASSLDGNQKYGYTF. The DNA of the CDR3 is TGTGCCAGCAGCTTGGATGGCAACCAAAAATATGGCTACACCTTC.

This clone was detected only a few times. The chain couples TRBV4-2 to TRBJ1-1, with D possibly TRBD1 on 6 matching bases. In germline, CDR1 is LGHNA, CDR2 YNFKEQ. CDR3 length equals 13 residues. Trimming left V 4 bases short and J 1 base short, with 7 bases between. The CDR3 sequence is CASSPGQNTEAFF. The CDR3 bases are TGTGCCAGCAGCCCGGGACAGAACACTGAAGCTTTCTTT.

The chain combines TRBV10-3 with TRBJ2-1; 11 positions match TRBD2. V dropped 4 bases and J dropped 4; count of bases not matched to a gene: 12. This CDR3 is 18 amino acids long. The germline gives CDR1 ENHRY, CDR2 SYGVKD. CDR3 in amino acids: CAISGSNLAGGGYNEQFF. In nucleotides, the CDR3 is TGTGCCATCAGTGGATCAAACCTAGCGGGAGGAGGATACAATGAGCAGTTCTTC.

The V call is TRBV11-2, the J call TRBJ2-1; D not resolved. With 0 bases removed from V and 6 bases from J, the gap between germline ends came to 6 bases. The CDR3 is 13 amino acids. CDR1 SGHAT and CDR2 FQNNGV come from the germline V gene. CDR3 nucleotide sequence: TGTGCCAGCAGCTTAGATCCAGGCAATGAGCAGTTCTTC. Its protein product is CASSLDPGNEQFF.

The gene calls are TRBV19 and TRBJ2-1; 12 bases align to TRBD1. The CDR3 runs to 16 residues. V shed 2 bases and J 5 bases; nucleotides not matched to a gene: 4. Germline loops: CDR1 LNHDA, CDR2 SQIVND (reference sequence). CDR3 nucleotide sequence: TGTGCCAGTAGTATAAGGGACAGGGGGCAGCACAATGAGCAGTTCTTC. Translating gives CASSIRDRGQHNEQFF.

The genes are TRBV7-9 and TRBJ2-7; 10 nucleotides line up with TRBD1. Per the germline V gene, CDR1 is SEHNR and CDR2 is FQNEAQ (reference sequence). The CDR3 is made up of 14 amino acids. Trimming at V came to 8 bases and at J to 0 bases, leaving 4 bases not matched to a gene. The CDR3 reads CASRDRGPSYEQYF. DNA for the CDR3: TGTGCCAGCCGAGACAGGGGGCCCTCCTACGAGCAGTACTTC. Combining the CDR3 with reference TRBV7-9 and TRBJ2-7 gives the whole variable domain DTGVSQNPRHKITKRGQNVTFRCDPISEHNRLYWYRQTLGQGPEFLTYFQNEAQLEKSRLLSDRFSAERPKGSFSTLEIQRTEQGDSAMYLCASRDRGPSYEQYFGPGTRLTVT.

The chain is built from TRBV9 and TRBJ2-1; 8 bases line up with TRBD2. V gave up 6 bases and J gave up 7 bases; unmatched junction bases: 15. Germline V gives CDR1 SGDLS, CDR2 YYNGEE. There are 16 residues in the CDR3. CDR3 in amino acids: CASTLSGAGGPNEQFF. The CDR3, as DNA: TGTGCCAGCACACTCAGTGGGGCGGGGGGCCCGAATGAGCAGTTCTTC.

The chain uses TRBV27 and TRBJ1-6; 11 bases map to TRBD1. With 3 bases clipped from V and 8 bases from J, the junction kept 3 bases outside the gene matches. The CDR3 has 15 residues. Germline values: CDR1 MNHEY, CDR2 SMNVEV (reference sequence). CDR3 DNA: TGTGCCAGCAGTTTCGGGACAGGGGGTGATTCACCCCTCCACTTT. It specifies CASSFGTGGDSPLHF.

The chain employs TRBV29-1 and TRBJ2-5, with TRBD2 matching over 9 bases. CDR1 and CDR2 (germline): SQVTM, ANQGSEA. This CDR3 region has 15 residues. V dropped 6 bases and J dropped 2; count of bases not matched to a gene: 10. DNA for the CDR3: TGCAGCGTCAGGAGGCGGGCGGGAGGGCAAGAGACCCAGTACTTC. Translating it yields CSVRRRAGGQETQYF. The full variable domain, its missing parts supplied by reference TRBV29-1 and TRBJ2-5, is SAVISQKPSRDICQRGTSLTIQCQVDSQVTMMFWYRQQPGQSLTLIATANQGSEATYESGFVIDKFPISRPNLTFSTLTVSNMSPEDSSIYLCSVRRRAGGQETQYFGPGTRLLVL.